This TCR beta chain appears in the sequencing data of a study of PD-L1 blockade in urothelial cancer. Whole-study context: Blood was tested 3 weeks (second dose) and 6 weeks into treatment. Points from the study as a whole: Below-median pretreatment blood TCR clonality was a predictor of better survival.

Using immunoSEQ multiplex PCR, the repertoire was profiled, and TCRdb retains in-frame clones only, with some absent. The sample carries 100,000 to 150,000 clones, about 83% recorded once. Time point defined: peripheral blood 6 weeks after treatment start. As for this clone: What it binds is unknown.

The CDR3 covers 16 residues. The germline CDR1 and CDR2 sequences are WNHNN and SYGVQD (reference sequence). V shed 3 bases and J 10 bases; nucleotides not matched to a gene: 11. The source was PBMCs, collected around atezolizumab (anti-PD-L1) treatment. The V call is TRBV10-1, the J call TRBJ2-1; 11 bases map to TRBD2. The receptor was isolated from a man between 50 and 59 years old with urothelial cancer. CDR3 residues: CASSEGIAGGIWEQFF. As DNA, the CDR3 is TGCGCCAGCAGTGAAGGGATAGCGGGAGGGATTTGGGAGCAGTTCTTC.